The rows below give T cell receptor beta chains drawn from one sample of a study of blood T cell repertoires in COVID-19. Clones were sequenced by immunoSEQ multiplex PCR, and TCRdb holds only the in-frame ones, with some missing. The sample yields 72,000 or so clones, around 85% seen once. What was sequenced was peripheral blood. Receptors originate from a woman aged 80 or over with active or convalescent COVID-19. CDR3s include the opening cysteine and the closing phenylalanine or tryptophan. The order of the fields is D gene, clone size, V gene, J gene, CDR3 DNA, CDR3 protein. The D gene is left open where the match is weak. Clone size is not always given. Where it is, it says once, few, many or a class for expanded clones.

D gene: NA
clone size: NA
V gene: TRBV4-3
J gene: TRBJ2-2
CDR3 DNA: TGCGCCAGCATACCCAACTTCCAGGTGGCCGGGGAGCTGTTTTTT
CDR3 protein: CASIPNFQVAGELFF

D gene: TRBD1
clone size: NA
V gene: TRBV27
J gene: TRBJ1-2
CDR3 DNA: TGTGCCAGCAGTTCGGACAGGGGTAACTATGGCTACACCTTC
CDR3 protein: CASSSDRGNYGYTF

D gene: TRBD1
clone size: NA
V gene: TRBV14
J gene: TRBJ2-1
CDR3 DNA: TGTGCCAGCAGCCAAAATTGGGCCCAGACAGGGTATCATGAGCAGTTCTTC
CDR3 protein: CASSQNWAQTGYHEQFF

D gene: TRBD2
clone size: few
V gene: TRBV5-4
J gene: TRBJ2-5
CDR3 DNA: TGTGCCAGCAGCAGTACTAGCGGAAAACAAGAGACCCAGTACTTC
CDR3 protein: CASSSTSGKQETQYF

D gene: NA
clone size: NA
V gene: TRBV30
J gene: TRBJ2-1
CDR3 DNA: TGTGCCTGGAGTGGGGGCGGTGAGCAGTTCTTC
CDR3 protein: CAWSGGGEQFF

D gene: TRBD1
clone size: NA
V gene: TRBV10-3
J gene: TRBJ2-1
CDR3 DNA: TGTGCCATCCGAAGGGGACAGGGGATCGATGAGCAGTTCTTC
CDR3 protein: CAIRRGQGIDEQFF

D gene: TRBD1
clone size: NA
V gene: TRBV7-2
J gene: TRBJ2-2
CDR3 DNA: TGTGCCAGCAGCTTATCAGGGGGTAGCGGGGAGCTGTTTTTT
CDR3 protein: CASSLSGGSGELFF

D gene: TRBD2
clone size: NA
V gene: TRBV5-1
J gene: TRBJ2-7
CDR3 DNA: TGCGCCAGCAGCTGGACTAGCTTTTACGAGCAGTACTTC
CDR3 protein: CASSWTSFYEQYF

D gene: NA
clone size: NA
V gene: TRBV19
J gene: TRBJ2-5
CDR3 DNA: TGTGCCAGTTCTATCCAAGAGACCCAGTACTTC
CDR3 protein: CASSIQETQYF

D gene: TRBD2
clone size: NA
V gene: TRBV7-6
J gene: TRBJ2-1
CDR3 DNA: TGTGCCAGCAGCTTAAGGGAGGGCTTGCCCGCGAGCTCCTACAATGAGCAGTTCTTC
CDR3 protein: CASSLREGLPASSYNEQFF

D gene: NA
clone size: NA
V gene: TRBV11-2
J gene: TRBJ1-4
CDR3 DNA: TGTGCCAGCAGCTTCAGGGGTGGAGGTGAAAAACTGTTTTTT
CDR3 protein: CASSFRGGGEKLFF

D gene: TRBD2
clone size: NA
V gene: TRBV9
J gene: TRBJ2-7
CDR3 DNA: TGTGCCAGCAGCCCCGACGAGGGACTAGCGGGGGACGAGCAGTACTTC
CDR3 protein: CASSPDEGLAGDEQYF

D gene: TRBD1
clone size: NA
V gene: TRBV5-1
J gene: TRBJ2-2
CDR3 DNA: TGCGCCAGCAGCTTGGGAGACAGGGCTTCCGGGGAGCTGTTTTTT
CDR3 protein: CASSLGDRASGELFF

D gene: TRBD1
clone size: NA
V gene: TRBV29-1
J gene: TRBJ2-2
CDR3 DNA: TGCAGCGCAGGACAGGGGGCAGGCACCGGGGAGCTGTTTTTT
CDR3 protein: CSAGQGAGTGELFF

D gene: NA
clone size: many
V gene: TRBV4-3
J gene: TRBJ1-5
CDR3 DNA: TGCGCCAGCAGCCAAGAGAGGGACAACAATCAGCCCCAGCATTTT
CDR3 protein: CASSQERDNNQPQHF

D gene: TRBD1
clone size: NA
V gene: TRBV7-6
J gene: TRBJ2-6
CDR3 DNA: TGTGCCAGCAGCTTAGGCTACAGGGGTAGACCGCTCTCTGGGGCCAACGTCCTGACTTTC
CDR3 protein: CASSLGYRGRPLSGANVLTF

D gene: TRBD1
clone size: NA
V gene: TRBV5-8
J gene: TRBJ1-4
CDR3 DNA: TGTGCCAGCAGCCGCCCGTGGGAGACAGGGGGGTTAGAAAAACTGTTTTTT
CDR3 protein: CASSRPWETGGLEKLFF

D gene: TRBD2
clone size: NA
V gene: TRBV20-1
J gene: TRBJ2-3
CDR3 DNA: TGCAGTGCTAGTGTTAGCGGGGGCGTCGTCACAGATACGCAGTATTTT
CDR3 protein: CSASVSGGVVTDTQYF

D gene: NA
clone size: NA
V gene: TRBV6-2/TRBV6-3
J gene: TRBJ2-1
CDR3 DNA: TGTGCCAGCAGTAGGGGGACAAACAATGAGCAGTTCTTC
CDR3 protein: CASSRGTNNEQFF

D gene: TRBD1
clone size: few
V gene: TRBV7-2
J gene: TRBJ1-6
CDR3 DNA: TGTGCCAGCAGCTTCGGGACAGGGATAACCAATTCACCCCTCCACTTT
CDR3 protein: CASSFGTGITNSPLHF

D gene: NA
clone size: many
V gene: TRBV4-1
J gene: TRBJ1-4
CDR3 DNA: TGCGCCAGCAGCCAAGATCTCGGGGTTGAGAAAAAACTGTTTTTT
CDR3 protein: CASSQDLGVEKKLFF

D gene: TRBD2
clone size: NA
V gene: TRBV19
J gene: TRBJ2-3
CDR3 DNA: TGTGCCAGTAGTATAGGGACTAGCGGGGAGAGAGATACGCAGTATTTT
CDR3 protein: CASSIGTSGERDTQYF

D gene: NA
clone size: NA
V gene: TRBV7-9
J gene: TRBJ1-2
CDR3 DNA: TGTGCCAGCAGCGGCGCGGACAGCCTCTATGGCTACACCTTC
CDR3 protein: CASSGADSLYGYTF

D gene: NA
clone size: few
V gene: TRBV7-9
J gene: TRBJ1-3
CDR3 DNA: TGTGCCAGCAGCTTTCGACAGCCTCCGGTCTCTGGAAACACCATATATTTT
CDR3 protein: CASSFRQPPVSGNTIYF

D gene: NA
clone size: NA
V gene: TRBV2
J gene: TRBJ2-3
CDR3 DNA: TGTGCCAGCAATGACCCAGTAACGGGGCAGTATTTT
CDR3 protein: CASNDPVTGQYF

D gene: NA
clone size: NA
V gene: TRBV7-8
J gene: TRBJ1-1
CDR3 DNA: TGTGCCAGCAGCCGAACAGGGTCAACTGAAGCTTTCTTT
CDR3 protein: CASSRTGSTEAFF

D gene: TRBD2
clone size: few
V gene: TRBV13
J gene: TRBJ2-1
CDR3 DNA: TGTGCCAGCAGCCCAAGCGGGGTTACCTACAATGAGCAGTTCTTC
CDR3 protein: CASSPSGVTYNEQFF

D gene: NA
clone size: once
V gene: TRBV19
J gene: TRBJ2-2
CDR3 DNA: TGTGCCAGTAGTCGCAACGGGGCGAACACCGGGGAGCTGTTTTTT
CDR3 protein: CASSRNGANTGELFF

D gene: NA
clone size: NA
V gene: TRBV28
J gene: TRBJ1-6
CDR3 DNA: TGTGCCAGCAGCATCAGGGGATCCTCTTCACCCCTCCACTTT
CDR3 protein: CASSIRGSSSPLHF

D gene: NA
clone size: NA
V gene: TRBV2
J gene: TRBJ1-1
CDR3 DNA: TGTGCCAGCAGTGAAGTCGGGGTGGTAGGGCGGAGGACTGAAGCTTTCTTT
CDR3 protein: CASSEVGVVGRRTEAFF

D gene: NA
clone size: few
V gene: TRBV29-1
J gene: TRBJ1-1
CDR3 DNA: TGCAGCGCCGGCGAACAGGGATGGTTTACTGAAGCTTTCTTT
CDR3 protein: CSAGEQGWFTEAFF

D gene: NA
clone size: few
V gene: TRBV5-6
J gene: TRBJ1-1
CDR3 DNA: TGTGCCAGCAGCTTCCTCTTAACTGAAGCTTTCTTT
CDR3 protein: CASSFLLTEAFF

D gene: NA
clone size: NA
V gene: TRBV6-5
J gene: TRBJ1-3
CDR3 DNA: TGTGCCAGCAGTACCCCTGAGGGAACTGGAAACACCATATATTTT
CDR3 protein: CASSTPEGTGNTIYF

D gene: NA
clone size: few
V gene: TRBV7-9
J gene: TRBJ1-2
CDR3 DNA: TGTGCCAGCAGCTTTAGTTCAGGGGCTGTTGGTGGCTACACCTTC
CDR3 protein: CASSFSSGAVGGYTF

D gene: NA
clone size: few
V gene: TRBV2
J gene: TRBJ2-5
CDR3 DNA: TGTGCCAGCAGGGGTAACAGGGCTGTGGAGACCCAGTACTTC
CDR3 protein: CASRGNRAVETQYF

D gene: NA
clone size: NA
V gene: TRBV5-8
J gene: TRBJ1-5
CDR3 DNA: TGTGCCAGCAGCTTGTCATCCAATCAGCCCCAGCATTTT
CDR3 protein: CASSLSSNQPQHF

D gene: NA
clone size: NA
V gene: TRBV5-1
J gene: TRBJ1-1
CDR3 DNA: TGCGCCAGCAGCCCGACGATGACAGTCACTGAAGCTTTCTTT
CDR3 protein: CASSPTMTVTEAFF

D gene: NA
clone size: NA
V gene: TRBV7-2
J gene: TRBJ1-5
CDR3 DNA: TGTGCCAGCAGCTTAGATCTAAGCAATCAGCCCCAGCATTTT
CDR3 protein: CASSLDLSNQPQHF

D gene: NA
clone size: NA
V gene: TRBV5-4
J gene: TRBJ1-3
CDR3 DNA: TGTGCCAGCAGCCGGGGGGGATATTCTGGAAACACCATATATTTT
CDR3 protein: CASSRGGYSGNTIYF

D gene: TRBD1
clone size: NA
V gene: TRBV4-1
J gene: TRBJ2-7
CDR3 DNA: TGCGCCAGCAGCCATCCGACAGGGGCGATTTACGAGCAGTACTTC
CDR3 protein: CASSHPTGAIYEQYF

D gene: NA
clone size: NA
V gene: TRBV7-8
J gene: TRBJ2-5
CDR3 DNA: TGTGCCAGCAGCCCTCAAGAGACCCAGTACTTC
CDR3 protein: CASSPQETQYF

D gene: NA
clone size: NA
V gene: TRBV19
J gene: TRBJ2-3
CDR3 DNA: TGTGCCAGTAGCGGGGGATTCCCCCCAAATACGCAGTATTTT
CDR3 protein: CASSGGFPPNTQYF

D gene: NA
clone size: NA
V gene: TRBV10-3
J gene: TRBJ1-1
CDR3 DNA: TGTGCCATCAGTCAGGGATACACTGAAGCTTTCTTT
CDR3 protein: CAISQGYTEAFF

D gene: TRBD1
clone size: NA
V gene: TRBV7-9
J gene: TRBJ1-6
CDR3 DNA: TGTGCCAGCAGCTTCGGTACCGGGACAGAAGGCTCACCCCTCCACTTT
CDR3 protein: CASSFGTGTEGSPLHF

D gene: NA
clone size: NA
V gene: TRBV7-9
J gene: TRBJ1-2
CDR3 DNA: TGTGCCAGCAGGGACCCAGGGCCATTCTATGGCTACACCTTC
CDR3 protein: CASRDPGPFYGYTF

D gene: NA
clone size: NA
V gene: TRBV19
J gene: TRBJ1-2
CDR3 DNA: TGTGCCAGTAGTATAGATACGGGGAACTATGGCTACACCTTC
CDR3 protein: CASSIDTGNYGYTF

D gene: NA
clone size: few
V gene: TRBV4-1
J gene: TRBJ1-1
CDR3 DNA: TGCGCCAGCAGCCCTAGGGGCCTTGAGGAAGCTTTCTTT
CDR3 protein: CASSPRGLEEAFF

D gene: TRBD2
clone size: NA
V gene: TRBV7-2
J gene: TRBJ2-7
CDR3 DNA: TGTGCCAGCAGCTTAACGGGGGGAAGCTGGTACGAGCAGTACTTC
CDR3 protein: CASSLTGGSWYEQYF

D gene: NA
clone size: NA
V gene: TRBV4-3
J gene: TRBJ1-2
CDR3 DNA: TGCGCCAGCAGCCAAGATCTAGCGTCGGCGATCTATGGCTACACCTTC
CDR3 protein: CASSQDLASAIYGYTF

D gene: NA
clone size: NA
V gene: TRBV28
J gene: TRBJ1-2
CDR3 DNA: TGTGCCAGCAGTTTACCGGGGACTGCAAACTATGGCTACACCTTC
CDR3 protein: CASSLPGTANYGYTF

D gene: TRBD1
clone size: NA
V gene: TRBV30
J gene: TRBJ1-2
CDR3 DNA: TGTGCCTGGAGTGTAGGGACAGGGCATGGCTACACCTTC
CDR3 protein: CAWSVGTGHGYTF

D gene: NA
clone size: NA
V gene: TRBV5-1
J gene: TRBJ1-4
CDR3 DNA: TGCGCCAGCAGCTTGGGGCTGTTCCTTACAGAGACAACTAATGAAAAACTGTTTTTT
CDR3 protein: CASSLGLFLTETTNEKLFF

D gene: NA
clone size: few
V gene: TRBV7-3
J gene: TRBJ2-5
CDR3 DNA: TGTGCCAGCAGCTTATACGGGGGAGACCTCCCGGAGACCCAGTACTTC
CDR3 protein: CASSLYGGDLPETQYF

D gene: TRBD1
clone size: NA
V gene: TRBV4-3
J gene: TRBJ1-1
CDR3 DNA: TGCGCCAGCAGCGCCCGTGACAGGGGAGGAACTGAAGCTTTCTTT
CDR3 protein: CASSARDRGGTEAFF